Described below is a single T cell receptor beta chain sequence and its context. Its recognized antigen is unknown. No much larger clonotype is one base removed from it; base qualities were not supplied. Trimming removed 3 bases from V and 5 bases from J; the gene matches leave 5 bases unexplained. From cysteine to phenylalanine, the CDR3 is 15 amino acids long. The read is trimmed to its CDR3 DNA, 45 bases read in frame from base 1. In the germline V gene, CDR1 corresponds to SGHNT and CDR2 to YENEEA. This entry is derived from a study of cytomegalovirus exposure and HLA in healthy donors (dated by TCRdb to the late 2010s). Background for the entire study: An earlier analysis of 550 to 700 of the donors reported roughly 270 Gb of sequence data and 117 million unique TCR beta sequences from 150 million to 200 million T cells. An early release covering over 500 HLA-typed donors comprised around 300 gigabases of sequencing data and about 90 million unique TCR sequences. Of the 398 genotyped donors, over 70% fell in the genetic ancestry cluster associated with self-reported Caucasian donors. The study aimed to test whether signatures of past pathogen exposure could be identified by cataloging public T cell receptors. The T cell repertoires of several hundred subjects were profiled by immunosequencing and related to cytomegalovirus serostatus. Besides the first cohort of about 730 subjects, a separate validation cohort made up of roughly 120 different subjects was used. To predict cytomegalovirus infection status, the study brought together high-throughput TCR immunosequencing, statistical association of individual TCRs with disease status, and machine learning. To study patterns of TCR occurrence, a later analysis re-analyzed previously published TCR beta repertoires from 666 donors and added high-resolution HLA genotyping. The later analysis used no new phenotypic data to find candidate immune exposures, relying instead on TCR beta sequences and their occurrence across donors. An earlier analysis of approximately 630 of the donors applied high-throughput TCR beta sequencing to assess whether each TCR beta V gene segment acted as functional or pseudogenic. Alongside the repertoire data, information on donor age, sex, ethnicity and CMV serostatus was compiled. Genome-wide SNP genotypes for about 55% of the roughly 670 donors were used in a later genetic analysis, which treated that subset as a discovery cohort. Every discovery cohort repertoire had been produced on one sequencing platform. Class I and class II HLA loci were covered by the typing at four-digit resolution. Typing coverage differed by locus: A, B, C, DRB1 and DQB1 were typed in about 629-640 donors, DQA1 in around 500, DPA1 in around 600, and DPB1 in just under 490. Five DR-DQ haplotypes were treated as single units for association and clustering because of strong linkage in the cohort. Across some 400 genotyped donors of the cohort, an average of approximately 200,000 unique TCR beta nucleotide sequences per donor were sequenced, and approximately 17% of those sequences were non-productive. Points the paper makes about the study in general: In a later analysis, HLA-associated TCR beta chains were found to be more clonally expanded and to have lower generation probabilities than equally common non-associated chains. A few of the identified cytomegalovirus-associated TCR beta chains were confirmed in vitro to be specific for cytomegalovirus antigens. It was suggested by the authors that the approach could potentially be generalized to other disease states and immunological phenotypes. For the cohort, immune exposure information was limited to CMV serostatus. A further reported finding was that TCR beta sequences accurately predicted the HLA-A and HLA-B alleles for most subjects in the first cohort. HLA typing was unavailable for some donors at each locus, so association tests used only the typed subset. Sequencing depth was assumed to be roughly uniform across donors in the presence/absence analyses, though that assumption may not hold. Correlated functional status among segregating V segments might reflect linkage disequilibrium, but an unknown experimental factor could not be ruled out. According to a later genetic analysis, donors in an Asian-associated ancestry cluster had fewer N-insertions in productive TCRs than the approximately 610-donor mean. According to a later analysis, TCR association rates differed among HLA loci, with DRB1 alleles showing the most associated TCRs and HLA-C alleles showing the fewest. In a later genetic analysis, a missense DCLRE1C variant was associated with V-gene and J-gene trimming of TCR beta chains, and the association was replicated in an independent cohort. Across donors, most TCR sequences were observed very rarely, whereas some public TCRs were present in many individuals. This cohort had only TCR beta chains sequenced, and the lack of alpha or paired-chain data limited which features could be detected. A group of highly shared sequence variants was considered likely to be a technical artifact of the sequencing pipeline. Cytomegalovirus status was reported to be diagnosed by the classifier with high specificity and sensitivity in both the original and validation cohorts. A later analysis associated 15,000 to 20,000 TCR beta sequences with specific HLA alleles at a false discovery rate of 0.05. In the study, approximately 160 TCR beta chains were listed as associated with cytomegalovirus. Some IMGT-functional V segments, including TRBV6-2 and TRBV6-3, could not be told apart with the 87-base-pair reads, so those segments were excluded. About 17 rarely observed V segments, including chromosome 9 orphons, were excluded from the earlier analysis of about 500 of the donors because counts were too low. In an earlier analysis of 500 to 650 of the donors, most TCR beta V segments appeared in productive rearrangements about 87% or about 30% of the time, broadly matching IMGT annotations. According to a later analysis, most CMV-associated TCR beta chains appeared to be HLA-restricted, and the HLA associations seemed to be driven largely by CMV exposure. A later analysis reported that several top co-occurrence clusters appeared linked to parvovirus B19, influenza, CMV and Epstein-Barr virus. Assigning TCR associations to individual alleles was difficult when HLA alleles, especially DR and DQ, strongly co-occurred.

Library preparation employed the immunoSEQ multiplex PCR assay. For the multiplex PCR, a mixture combining 60 forward primers for TCR Vbeta segments and 13 reverse primers for TCR Jbeta segments was used. Amplification of the CDR3 region of rearranged TCR beta genes was performed with a multiplex PCR assay on genomic DNA. On the Illumina HiSeq System, the amplified TCR beta libraries were sequenced as 87-base-pair reads. Under the source paper's analysis protocol: A later analysis tallied some 79 million unique TCR beta chains across the roughly 610 repertoires, and 10 million to 11 million of those chains were shared by two or more donors. Raw reads were error-corrected and collapsed into unique sequences with a nearest-neighbor algorithm that merged closely related sequences to remove PCR and sequencing errors. CDR3 sequences were aligned to IMGT reference sequences to assign V, D and J gene segments. For a sequence to be retained, a match of at least six nucleotides was required to both a V gene segment and a J gene segment. Rearrangements were classified as productive when the CDR3 lacked stop codons and remained in frame with V and J, and all other rearrangements were classified as non-productive. Following IMGT convention, CDR3 was defined as the stretch from the second conserved V-encoded cysteine to the conserved J-encoded phenylalanine. The earlier analysis of 500 to 650 of the donors excluded any sequence lacking an unambiguous match to a single V gene segment. An earlier analysis of 500 to 700 of the donors classified V segments as functional when productive rearrangements were above 56.7% and as segregating when the standard deviation between donors was above 5%. A statistical classification framework was built to diagnose cytomegalovirus status from the catalog of TCR beta chain sequences. In a later analysis, V and J genes were assigned by comparing TCR nucleotide sequences against IMGT/GENE-DB human TR gene sequences. In a later analysis, CDR3 sequences and most-parsimonious VDJ recombination scenarios were assigned using the TCRdist pipeline. In a later analysis, every TCR beta chain was defined by the combination of its CDR3 amino acid sequence and its V-gene family, and reads without a unique V-gene family were dropped. In a later analysis, 450 to 600 highly shared, low-generation-probability nucleotide sequences were removed to address suspected cross-contamination and a sequencing artifact. For each public chain, a later analysis derived a clonal expansion index from normalized ranks of inferred template counts within each repertoire. A later analysis computed generation probabilities with a VDJ recombination model fitted to out-of-frame rearrangements, and checked the results against IGoR. Hypergeometric tests were used in a later analysis to score TCR-TCR, TCR-HLA and TCR-CMV co-occurrence, with a repertoire-size bias correction applied to the TCR pairs. To estimate false discovery rates, a later analysis permuted the HLA or CMV assignments 20 times. In a later analysis, co-occurring TCRs were grouped using DBSCAN, with TCRdist sequence similarity added in when clustering inside HLA-allele-positive subsets. Repertoires with fewer than 30,000 or more than 120,000 public chains were left out of co-occurrence clustering, as were about 5 repertoires with anomalous nucleotide sharing. TCRdb provides this immuneACCESS table in a form limited to in-frame rearrangements. Some clones are lacking; in checked studies, under half of them reflect an unresolved V gene, and why the rest are absent is not known. Clone size and the V and J calls come from that table; the DNA yielded D and trimming. The sample table records 100,000 to 150,000 clones; 72% of these occur just once. Jointly, the top ten make up 3% to 4.5% of the sample.

The cohort comprised some 700 healthy bone marrow donors. At the time of sampling, all cohort members were nominally healthy, though unrecorded immune exposures were likely present. The donor tested CMV seronegative, placing the donor among the 352 seronegative members of the cohort. A peripheral blood sample was collected from each donor, and TCR beta sequencing was performed on peripheral blood mononuclear cells. Genomic DNA was extracted from the blood cell samples with the Qiagen DNeasy Blood Extraction Kit. The sequenced sample was PBMCs. This TCR was sampled from a man younger than 45 in good health and CMV-seronegative. The sequence joins TRBV11-3 to TRBJ2-2; 8 bases in between match TRBD1. The encoded CDR3 is CASSFQGATTGELFF. The nucleotide sequence reads as follows: TGTGCCAGCAGCTTCCAGGGGGCTACTACCGGGGAGCTGTTTTTT.